This T cell receptor (beta chain) originates from a study of T cell changes during pregnancy in multiple sclerosis. Libraries were prepared by immunoSEQ multiplex PCR; TCRdb keeps only in-frame clonotypes and omits some of them. The sample lists some 90,000 clones; roughly 90% were seen once. The clonotype originates from a female donor with multiple sclerosis, enrolled in a pregnancy study. The specimen was peripheral blood, collected in the first trimester of pregnancy.

The DNA for the CDR3 is TGTGCCAGCTCACCCCTAGCGGGAGGGAACTACTCCTACGAGCAGTACTTC. The encoded protein is CASSPLAGGNYSYEQYF. This sequence joins TRBV18 and TRBJ2-7; 12 nucleotides agree with TRBD2. The germline CDR1 and CDR2 sequences are KGHSH and LQKENI. The V gene end was trimmed by 3 bases and the J gene end by 0 bases; junction bases not matched to a gene: 6. The CDR3 is made up of 17 amino acids.